The rows below give T cell receptor beta chains drawn from one sample of a study of cytomegalovirus exposure and HLA in healthy donors. Here immunoSEQ multiplex PCR was the method, and the copy in TCRdb shows in-frame clones only, minus some. The data contain about 160,000 clones, around 86% of them singletons. Sample: PBMCs. These TCRs come from a man in his fifties or sixties in good health and CMV-seropositive. Both conserved end residues are part of each CDR3. D genes are given only for firm matches.

>TRBD2|TRBJ2-5|TRBV28
CASSFERGTYQETQYF
TGTGCCAGCAGTTTCGAGCGGGGGACATACCAAGAGACCCAGTACTTC
>.|TRBJ1-5|TRBV28
CASSFGGLAQPQHF
TGTGCCAGCAGTTTCGGGGGGCTCGCGCAGCCCCAGCATTTT
>.|TRBJ1-2|TRBV5-4
CASSFDRGKGSLYGYTF
TGTGCCAGCAGCTTTGACAGAGGCAAGGGATCCCTCTATGGCTACACCTTC
>.|TRBJ1-2|TRBV2
CASSSSEDYGYTF
TGTGCCAGCAGTAGCAGTGAGGACTATGGCTACACCTTC
>TRBD2|TRBJ2-7|TRBV7-3
CASSITSGGSYEQYF
TGTGCCAGCAGCATCACTAGCGGGGGGTCCTACGAGCAGTACTTC
>.|TRBJ2-5|TRBV7-2
CASSSSQETQYF
TGTGCCAGCAGCTCCTCCCAAGAGACCCAGTACTTC
>TRBD2|TRBJ2-1|TRBV6-6
CASRQELAGHEQFF
TGTGCCAGCAGACAGGAACTAGCGGGCCATGAGCAGTTCTTC
>.|TRBJ2-1|TRBV4-1
CASSQHSAGKGINEQFF
TGCGCCAGCAGCCAACACTCAGCGGGTAAGGGGATCAATGAGCAGTTCTTC
>.|TRBJ2-3|TRBV7-6
CASSLEIQGADTQYF
TGTGCCAGCAGCTTAGAGATACAGGGAGCAGATACGCAGTATTTT
>.|TRBJ2-5|TRBV7-2
CASSLGIGNRETQYF
TGTGCCAGCAGCTTAGGGATTGGGAACAGGGAGACCCAGTACTTC